These 3 T cell receptor beta chains share one sample of origin, sequenced in a study of blood T cell repertoires in COVID-19. Profiling relied on immunoSEQ multiplex PCR, and the TCRdb table lists in-frame clones only, not all of them. Of about 320,000 clones listed, around 90% are singletons. The sequencing input was PBMCs or T cells enriched from blood (not recorded which). The receptors come from a man aged 55-75 years who had recovered from COVID-19.

To note about this clone: An end of the junction differs from the germline gene, which may be a read error. The chain employs TRBV7-7 and TRBJ2-1; TRBD2 matches at 13 bases. The CDR3 has 16 residues. Germline CDR1 reads SSHAT; CDR2 reads FNYEAQ (reference sequence). The CDR3 here is CASSTGLAGVGNEQFF. The DNA of the CDR3 is TGTGCTAGCAGCACTGGACTAGCGGGAGTAGGGAATGAGCAGTTCTTC.

The gene calls are TRBV7-2 and TRBJ2-7, with 14 bases identical to TRBD2. CDR1 SGHTA and CDR2 FQGNSA come from the germline V gene. The CDR3 loop spans 19 amino acids. With V trimmed by 5 bases and J by 0 bases, 12 bases remained unmatched. CDR3 amino acids: CASSPLRLAGGQSSYEQYF. CDR3 nucleotides: TGTGCCAGCAGCCCCCTACGACTAGCGGGAGGGCAGAGCTCCTACGAGCAGTACTTC.

This clone was recorded a few times. The genes are TRBV2 and TRBJ1-6; a weak D match, TRBD1 (5 bases). Germline V CDR1 and CDR2: SNHLY, FYNNEI. V lost 2 bases and J lost 7, with 15 bases in between. This CDR3 is 16 amino acids long. For the CDR3, the DNA is TGTGCCAGCAGTGAATCGGTGGGGCAGGTAAATTCACCCCTCCACTTT. This codes for CASSESVGQVNSPLHF.